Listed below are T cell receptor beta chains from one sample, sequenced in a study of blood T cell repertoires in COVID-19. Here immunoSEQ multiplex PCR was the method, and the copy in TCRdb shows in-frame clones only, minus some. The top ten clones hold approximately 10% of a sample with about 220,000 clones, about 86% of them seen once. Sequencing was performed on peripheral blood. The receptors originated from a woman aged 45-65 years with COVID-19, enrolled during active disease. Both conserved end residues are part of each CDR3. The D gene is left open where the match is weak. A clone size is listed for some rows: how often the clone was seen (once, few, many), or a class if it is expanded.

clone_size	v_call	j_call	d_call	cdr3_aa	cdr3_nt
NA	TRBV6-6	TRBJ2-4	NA	CASSSSAGITKNIQYF	TGTGCCAGCAGTTCCAGCGCCGGGATCACCAAAAACATTCAGTACTTC
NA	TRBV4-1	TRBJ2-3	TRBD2	CASSQGLAGTDTQYF	TGCGCCAGCAGCCAAGGGCTAGCGGGCACAGATACGCAGTATTTT
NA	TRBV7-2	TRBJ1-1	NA	CASSSRLGGEAEAFF	TGTGCCAGCAGCTCCCGGCTGGGGGGAGAGGCTGAAGCTTTCTTT
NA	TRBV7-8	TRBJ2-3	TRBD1	CASSRKIDRGRDTQYF	TGTGCCAGCAGTCGAAAGATTGACAGGGGAAGAGATACGCAGTATTTT
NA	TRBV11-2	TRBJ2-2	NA	CASRTEQVEGHGELFF	TGTGCCAGCAGAACCGAACAGGTGGAGGGCCACGGGGAGCTGTTTTTT
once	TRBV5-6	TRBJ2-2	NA	CASSLARGRFDTGELFF	TGTGCCAGCAGCTTGGCGCGGGGACGGTTCGACACCGGGGAGCTGTTTTTT
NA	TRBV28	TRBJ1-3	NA	CASSLSAGERNTIYF	TGTGCCAGCAGTTTATCAGCAGGGGAGAGGAACACCATATATTTT
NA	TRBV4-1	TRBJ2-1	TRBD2	CASSQEVGTSYYNEQFF	TGCGCCAGCAGCCAAGAGGTCGGGACTAGCTATTACAATGAGCAGTTCTTC
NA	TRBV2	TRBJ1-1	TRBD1	CASNGDSWGTEAFF	TGTGCCAGCAATGGGGACAGCTGGGGCACTGAAGCTTTCTTT
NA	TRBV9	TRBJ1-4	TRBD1	CASSVGTGTATNEKLFF	TGTGCCAGCAGCGTCGGCACCGGGACAGCAACTAATGAAAAACTGTTTTTT
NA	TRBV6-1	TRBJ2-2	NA	CASSDRGGELFF	TGTGCCAGCAGTGATCGGGGCGGGGAGCTGTTTTTT
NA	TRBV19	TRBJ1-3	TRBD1	CASTPGQGWDYSGNTIYF	TGTGCCAGCACACCGGGACAGGGTTGGGACTACTCTGGAAACACCATATATTTT
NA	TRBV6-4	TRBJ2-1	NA	CASSALNGGYEQFF	TGTGCCAGCAGTGCTTTAAATGGCGGCTATGAGCAGTTCTTC
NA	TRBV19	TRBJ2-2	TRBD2	CASNPWTSGGTGELFF	TGTGCCAGTAACCCCTGGACTAGCGGGGGCACCGGGGAGCTGTTTTTT
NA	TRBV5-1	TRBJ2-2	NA	CASSLEYGTGELFF	TGCGCCAGCAGCTTGGAATACGGGACCGGGGAGCTGTTTTTT
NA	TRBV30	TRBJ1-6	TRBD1	CAWIKTGSNSPLHF	TGTGCCTGGATTAAGACAGGGAGTAATTCACCCCTCCACTTT
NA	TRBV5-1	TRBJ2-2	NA	CASSTAVSNTGELFF	TGCGCCAGCAGCACGGCGGTCTCGAACACCGGGGAGCTGTTTTTT
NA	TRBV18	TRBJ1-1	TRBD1	CASSPQRTGPGTEAFF	TGTGCCAGCTCACCACAAAGGACAGGGCCGGGAACTGAAGCTTTCTTT
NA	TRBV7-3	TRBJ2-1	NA	CASSLSGHPYNEQFF	TGTGCCAGCAGCTTATCGGGACACCCCTACAATGAGCAGTTCTTC
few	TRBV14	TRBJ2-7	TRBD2	CASSQVGLAGSYEQYF	TGTGCCAGCAGCCAAGTCGGCCTAGCGGGGTCCTACGAGCAGTACTTC
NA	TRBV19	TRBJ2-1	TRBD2	CASSIVGTNYNEQFF	TGTGCCAGTAGTATAGTTGGGACTAACTACAATGAGCAGTTCTTC
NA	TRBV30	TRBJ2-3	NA	CAWSYTSGADTQYF	TGTGCCTGGAGTTACACCTCCGGAGCCGATACGCAGTATTTT
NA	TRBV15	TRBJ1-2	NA	CATSGQQPNYGYTF	TGTGCCACCAGCGGACAACAGCCGAACTATGGCTACACCTTC
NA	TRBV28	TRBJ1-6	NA	CASSPPKSYYNSPLHF	TGTGCCAGCAGTCCCCCGAAAAGCTACTATAATTCACCCCTCCACTTT
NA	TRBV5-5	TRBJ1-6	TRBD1	CASSRNPGQDNSPLHF	TGTGCCAGCAGCCGGAACCCGGGACAGGATAATTCACCCCTCCACTTT
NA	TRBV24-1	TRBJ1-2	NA	CATSDSTTGIYGYTF	TGTGCCACCAGTGATTCTACGACAGGCATATATGGCTACACCTTC
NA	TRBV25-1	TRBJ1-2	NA	CAVPSGDNGYTF	TGTGCCGTACCCTCAGGGGATAATGGCTACACCTTC
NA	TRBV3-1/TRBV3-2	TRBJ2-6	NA	CASSQLGFSGANVLTF	TGTGCCAGCAGCCAACTTGGCTTCTCTGGGGCCAACGTCCTGACTTTC
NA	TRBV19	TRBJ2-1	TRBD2	CASSMRTSGGPNEQFF	TGTGCCAGTAGTATGAGGACTAGCGGGGGACCCAATGAGCAGTTCTTC
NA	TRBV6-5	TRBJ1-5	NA	CASYSGSVNQPQHF	TGTGCCAGCTACTCGGGTTCGGTCAATCAGCCCCAGCATTTT
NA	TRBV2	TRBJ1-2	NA	CASRQDPTGYGYTF	TGTGCCAGCAGACAGGACCCGACGGGCTATGGCTACACCTTC
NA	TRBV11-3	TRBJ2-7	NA	CASSPSGSAYEQYF	TGTGCCAGCAGCCCGTCAGGCTCAGCCTACGAGCAGTACTTC
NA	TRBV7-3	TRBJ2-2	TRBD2	CASSLTTAGTKTGELFF	TGTGCCAGCAGCTTAACCACAGCGGGGACGAAGACCGGGGAGCTGTTTTTT
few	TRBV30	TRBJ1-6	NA	CAWTEYGDSPLHF	TGTGCCTGGACCGAATACGGGGATTCACCCCTCCACTTT
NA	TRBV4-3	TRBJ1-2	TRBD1	CASSADRGHGYTF	TGCGCCAGCAGCGCGGACAGGGGCCATGGCTACACCTTC
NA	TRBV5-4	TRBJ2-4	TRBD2	CASGPGGENIQYF	TGTGCCTCCGGGCCGGGGGGGGAAAACATTCAGTACTTC
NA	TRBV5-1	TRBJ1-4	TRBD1	CASSKSGTGVEKLFF	TGCGCCAGCAGCAAAAGCGGGACAGGGGTTGAAAAACTGTTTTTT
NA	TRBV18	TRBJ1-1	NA	CASSPEGVDMNTEAFF	TGTGCCAGCTCACCGGAAGGGGTCGACATGAACACTGAAGCTTTCTTT
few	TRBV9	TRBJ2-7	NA	CASSVEPVRGLAYEQYF	TGTGCCAGCAGCGTAGAGCCCGTCAGGGGCCTTGCCTACGAGCAGTACTTC
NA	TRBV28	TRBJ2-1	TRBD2	CASSERGGLDGEQFF	TGTGCCAGCAGTGAGCGGGGGGGTTTAGACGGTGAGCAGTTCTTC
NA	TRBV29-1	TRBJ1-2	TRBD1	CSVQGASHYGYTF	TGCAGCGTTCAGGGGGCCTCCCACTATGGCTACACCTTC
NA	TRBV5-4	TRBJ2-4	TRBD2	CASSLPGTSKNIQYF	TGTGCCAGCAGCTTGCCCGGGACTAGTAAAAACATTCAGTACTTC
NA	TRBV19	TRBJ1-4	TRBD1	CASSVSTGIATNEKLFF	TGTGCCAGTAGTGTCTCGACAGGGATTGCAACTAATGAAAAACTGTTTTTT
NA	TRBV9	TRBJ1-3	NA	CASSVSIGQSSGNTIYF	TGTGCCAGCAGCGTAAGCATCGGACAGAGCTCTGGAAACACCATATATTTT
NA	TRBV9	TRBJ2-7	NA	CASSPTGGAYYEQYF	TGTGCCAGCAGCCCCACCGGAGGGGCATACTACGAGCAGTACTTC
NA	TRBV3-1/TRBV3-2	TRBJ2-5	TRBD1	CASSLGQGIETQYF	TGTGCCAGCAGCCTGGGACAGGGGATTGAGACCCAGTACTTC
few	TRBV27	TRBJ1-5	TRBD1	CASSLQGAGQPQHF	TGTGCCAGCAGTTTACAGGGGGCAGGTCAGCCCCAGCATTTT
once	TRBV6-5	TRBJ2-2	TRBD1	CASRLGGSGTGELFF	TGTGCCAGCAGGCTAGGGGGCTCGGGCACCGGGGAGCTGTTTTTT
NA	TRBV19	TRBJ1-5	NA	CASSTPTAGGNQPQHF	TGTGCCAGTAGTACTCCGACAGCGGGGGGCAATCAGCCCCAGCATTTT
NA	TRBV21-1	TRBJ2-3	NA	CASSKIETSSTDTQYF	TGTGCCAGCAGCAAAATAGAAACCTCTAGCACAGATACGCAGTATTTT
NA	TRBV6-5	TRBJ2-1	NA	CASSSRGNEQFF	TGTGCCAGCAGCTCAAGGGGCAATGAGCAGTTCTTC
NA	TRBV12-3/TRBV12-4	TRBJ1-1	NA	CASSFGREAFF	TGTGCCAGCAGTTTCGGGAGAGAAGCTTTCTTT
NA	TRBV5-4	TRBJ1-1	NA	CASSRPGDTEAFF	TGTGCCAGCAGCCGCCCAGGGGACACTGAAGCTTTCTTT
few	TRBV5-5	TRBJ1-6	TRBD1	CASSTDRRSSYNSPLHF	TGTGCCAGCAGCACGGACAGGCGGAGCTCCTATAATTCACCCCTCCACTTT
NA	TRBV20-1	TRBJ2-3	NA	CSAMGRGTQYF	TGCAGTGCTATGGGCAGGGGTACGCAGTATTTT